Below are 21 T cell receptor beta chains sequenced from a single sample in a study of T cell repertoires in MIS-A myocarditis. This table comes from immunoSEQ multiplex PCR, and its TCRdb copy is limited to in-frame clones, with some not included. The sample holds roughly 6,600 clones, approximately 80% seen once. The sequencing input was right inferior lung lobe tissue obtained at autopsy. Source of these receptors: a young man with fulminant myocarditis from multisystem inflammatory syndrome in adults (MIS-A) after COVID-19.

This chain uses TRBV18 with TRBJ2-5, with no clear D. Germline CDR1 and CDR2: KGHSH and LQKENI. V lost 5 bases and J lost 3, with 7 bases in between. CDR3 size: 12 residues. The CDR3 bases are TGTGCCAGCTCATCCTCGGAAGAGACCCAGTACTTC. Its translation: CASSSSEETQYF.

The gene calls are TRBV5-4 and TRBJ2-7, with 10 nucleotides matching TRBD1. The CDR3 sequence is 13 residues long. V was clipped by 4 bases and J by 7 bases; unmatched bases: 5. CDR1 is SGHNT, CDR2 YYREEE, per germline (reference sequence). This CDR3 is CASSHDRGQEQYF. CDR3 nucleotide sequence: TGTGCCAGCAGCCACGACAGGGGGCAGGAGCAGTACTTC.

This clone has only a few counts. CDR3 region: CAISGTDGINTEAFF. The CDR3 coding sequence is TGTGCCATCAGTGGTACGGACGGTATTAACACTGAAGCTTTCTTT. This chain uses TRBV10-3 with TRBJ1-1; D is unresolved. CDR1 ENHRY and CDR2 SYGVKD come from the germline V gene. The CDR3 contains 15 residues. V was trimmed by 4 bases and J by 2 bases, leaving 14 bases between them.

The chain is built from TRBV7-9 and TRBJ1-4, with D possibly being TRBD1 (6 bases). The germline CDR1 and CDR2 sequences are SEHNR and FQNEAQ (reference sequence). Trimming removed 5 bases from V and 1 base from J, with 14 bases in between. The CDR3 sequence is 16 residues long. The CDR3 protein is CASSTPPDRTNEKLFF. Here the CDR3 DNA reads TGTGCCAGCAGCACGCCCCCGGACAGAACTAATGAAAAACTGTTTTTT. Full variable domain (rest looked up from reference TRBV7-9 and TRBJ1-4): DTGVSQNPRHKITKRGQNVTFRCDPISEHNRLYWYRQTLGQGPEFLTYFQNEAQLEKSRLLSDRFSAERPKGSFSTLEIQRTEQGDSAMYLCASSTPPDRTNEKLFFGSGTQLSVL.

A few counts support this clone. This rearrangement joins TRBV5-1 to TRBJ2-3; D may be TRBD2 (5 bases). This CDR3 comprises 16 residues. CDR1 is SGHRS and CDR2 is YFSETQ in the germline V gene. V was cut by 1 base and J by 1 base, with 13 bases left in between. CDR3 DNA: TGCGCCAGCAGCTTGTCTTTGGGAGTGGGCACAGATACGCAGTATTTT. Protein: CASSLSLGVGTDTQYF.

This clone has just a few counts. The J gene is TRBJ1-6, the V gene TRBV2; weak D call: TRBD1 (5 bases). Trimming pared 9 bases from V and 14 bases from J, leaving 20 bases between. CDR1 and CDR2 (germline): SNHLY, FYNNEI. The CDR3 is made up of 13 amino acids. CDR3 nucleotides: TGTGCCAGTGAAGGCCAGGGCGCAGGAGCCCTCCACTTT. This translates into CASEGQGAGALHF.

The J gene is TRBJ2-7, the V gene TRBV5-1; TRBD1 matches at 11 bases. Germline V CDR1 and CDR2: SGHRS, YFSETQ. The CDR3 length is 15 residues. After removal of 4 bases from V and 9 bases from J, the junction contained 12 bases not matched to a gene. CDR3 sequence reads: CASSSPGQGEGVQYF. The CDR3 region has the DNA TGCGCCAGCAGCAGCCCGGGACAGGGGGAAGGAGTGCAGTACTTC.

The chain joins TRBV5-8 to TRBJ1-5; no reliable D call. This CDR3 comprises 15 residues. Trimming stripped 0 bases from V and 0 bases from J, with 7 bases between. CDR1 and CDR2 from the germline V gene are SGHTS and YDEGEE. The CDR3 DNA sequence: TGTGCCAGCAGCTTGGGGGTTGGTAGCAATCAGCCCCAGCATTTT. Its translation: CASSLGVGSNQPQHF. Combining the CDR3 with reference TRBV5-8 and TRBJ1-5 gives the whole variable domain EAGVTQSPTHLIKTRGQQATLRCSPISGHTSVYWYQQALGLGLQFLLWYDEGEERNRGNFPPRFSGRQFPNYSSELNVNALELEDSALYLCASSLGVGSNQPQHFGDGTRLSIL.

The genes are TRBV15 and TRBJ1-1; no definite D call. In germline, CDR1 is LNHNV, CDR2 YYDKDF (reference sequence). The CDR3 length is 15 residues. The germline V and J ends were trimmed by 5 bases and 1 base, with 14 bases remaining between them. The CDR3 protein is CATSFGGPRNTEAFF. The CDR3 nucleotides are TGTGCCACCAGCTTTGGAGGACCCAGGAACACTGAAGCTTTCTTT.

The CDR3: CATKDYTF. The CDR3 bases are TGTGCCACCAAAGACTACACCTTC. The rearrangement joins TRBV24-1 to TRBJ1-2, with unresolved D. Trimming took off 8 bases at V and 10 bases at J, with 4 bases between the two ends. The V gene's germline CDR1 is KGHDR and CDR2 SFDVKD. This CDR3 region has 8 residues.

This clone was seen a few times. The CDR3 DNA is TGCAGCGCTGTGCGGGTATCTCCCACAGATACGCAGTATTTT. This encodes CSAVRVSPTDTQYF. J is TRBJ2-3 and V is TRBV29-1, with a possible D match to TRBD2 (5 bases). This CDR3 is built from 14 residues. V lost 7 bases and J 2 bases, leaving 16 bases between the germline ends. Per the germline V gene, CDR1 is SQVTM and CDR2 is ANQGSEA.

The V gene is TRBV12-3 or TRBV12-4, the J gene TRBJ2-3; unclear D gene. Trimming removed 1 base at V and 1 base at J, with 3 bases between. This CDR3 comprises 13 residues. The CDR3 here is CASSLERTDTQYF. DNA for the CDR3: TGTGCCAGCAGTTTAGAACGCACAGATACGCAGTATTTT.

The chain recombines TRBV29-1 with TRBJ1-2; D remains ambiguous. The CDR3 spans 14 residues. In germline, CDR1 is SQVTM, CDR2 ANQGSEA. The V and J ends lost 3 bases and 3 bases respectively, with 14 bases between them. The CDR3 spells CSVDGLGEYYGYTF. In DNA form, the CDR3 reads TGCAGCGTTGATGGCCTTGGAGAATACTATGGCTACACCTTC.

In nucleotides, the CDR3 is TGTGCCAGCAGTTTAACTTTCGGTACCGGGACTGGGGAGCAGTACTTC. Translating gives CASSLTFGTGTGEQYF. The chain carries TRBV28 and TRBJ2-7, with a weak D call TRBD2 (6 bases). The CDR3 is made up of 16 amino acids. From germline, CDR1 is MDHEN and CDR2 SYDVKM. V lost 2 bases to trimming and J lost 7 bases, with 21 bases between them.

The CDR3 DNA reads as TGTGCCTGGAGATGGGGGGTGTGGACTGAAGCTTTCTTT. It codes for CAWRWGVWTEAFF. This sequence joins TRBV30 and TRBJ1-1; D is possibly TRBD1 (5 bases). CDR3 size: 13 residues. Deletions cut 3 bases from V and 5 bases from J, with 13 bases between. The germline V gene encodes CDR1 GTSNPN and CDR2 SVGIG (reference sequence).

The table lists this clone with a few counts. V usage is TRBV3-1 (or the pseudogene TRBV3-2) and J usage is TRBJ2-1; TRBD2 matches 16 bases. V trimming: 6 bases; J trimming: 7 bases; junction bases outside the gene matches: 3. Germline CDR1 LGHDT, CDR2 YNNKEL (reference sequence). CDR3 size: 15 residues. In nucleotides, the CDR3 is TGTGCCAGCAGTCGGGGACTAGCGGGAGGGAATGAGCAGTTCTTC. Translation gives CASSRGLAGGNEQFF.

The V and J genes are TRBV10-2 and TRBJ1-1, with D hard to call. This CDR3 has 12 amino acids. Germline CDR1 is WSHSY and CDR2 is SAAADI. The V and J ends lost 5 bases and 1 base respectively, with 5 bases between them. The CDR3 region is CASSQGNTEAFF. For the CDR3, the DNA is TGCGCCAGCAGTCAAGGGAACACTGAAGCTTTCTTT.

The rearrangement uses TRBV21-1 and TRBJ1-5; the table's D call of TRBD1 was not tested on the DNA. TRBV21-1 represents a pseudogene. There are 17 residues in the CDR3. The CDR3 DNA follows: TGTGCCAGCAGCAAAGAAGGGGCCTCAAGTAGCAATCAGCCCCAGCATTTT. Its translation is CASSKEGASSSNQPQHF.

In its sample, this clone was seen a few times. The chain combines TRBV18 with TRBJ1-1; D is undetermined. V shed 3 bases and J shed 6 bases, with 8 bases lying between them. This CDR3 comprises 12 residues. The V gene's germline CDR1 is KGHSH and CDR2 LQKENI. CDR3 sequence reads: CASSPEQSEAFF. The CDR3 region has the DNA TGTGCCAGCTCACCGGAACAGTCTGAAGCTTTCTTT.

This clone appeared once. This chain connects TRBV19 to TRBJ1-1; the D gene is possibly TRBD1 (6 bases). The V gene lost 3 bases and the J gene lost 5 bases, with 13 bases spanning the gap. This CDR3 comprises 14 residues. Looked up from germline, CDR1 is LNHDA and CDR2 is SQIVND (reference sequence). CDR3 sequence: CASSMIQGYTEAFF. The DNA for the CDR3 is TGTGCCAGTAGTATGATACAGGGATATACTGAAGCTTTCTTT.

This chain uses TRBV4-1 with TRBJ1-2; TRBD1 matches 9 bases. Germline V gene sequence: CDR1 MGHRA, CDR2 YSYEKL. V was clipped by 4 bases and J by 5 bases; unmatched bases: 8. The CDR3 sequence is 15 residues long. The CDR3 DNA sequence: TGCGCCAGCAGCCGGACCGGGACAGGGTCTTATGGCTACACCTTC. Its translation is CASSRTGTGSYGYTF.